Each of the 5 T cell receptor beta chains below was sequenced from the same sample in a study of PD-1 blockade in classical Hodgkin lymphoma (dated by TCRdb to 2019 to 2021). The time point label for this specimen denotes: cycle 4 day 1 (C4D1), after about 6 weeks of nivolumab. Relapse after autologous stem cell transplantation had occurred in all trial patients, and cohorts A, B and C were distinguished by prior brentuximab vedotin exposure. Library preparation was by the immunoSEQ multiplex PCR assay. TCRdb's version of the immuneACCESS table is confined to in-frame rearrangements and falls short of the full clone set. An unresolved V gene accounts for under half of the shortfall where checked; the remainder is of unknown origin. In all, the sample holds over 20,000 clones, and more than 80% of those were seen once. 10% to 15% of the sample belongs to the ten largest clones. Sequenced material: peripheral blood mononuclear cells (PBMCs), taken before the fourth cycle of nivolumab. These receptors were taken from a human donor with classical Hodgkin lymphoma.

The CDR3 DNA reads TGTGCCAGCAAAGATACGGCCGGTTTGACCACTGAAGCTTTCTTT. As protein: CASKDTAGLTTEAFF. V usage is TRBV6-5 and J usage is TRBJ1-1; D gene unclear. The CDR3 runs 15 residues. Between the trimmed V and J ends, which lost 7 bases and 4 bases, there was a span of 19 bases. Germline CDR1 is MNHEY and CDR2 is SVGAGI.

The J gene is TRBJ2-1, the V gene TRBV18; perhaps TRBD2 as D (5 bases). This CDR3 has 14 residues. The V end lost 5 bases, the J end lost 5 bases, and 13 bases lay between the germline ends. Per germline, CDR1 KGHSH and CDR2 LQKENI. DNA for the CDR3: TGTGCCAGCTCAATCCCGGGGTTCAACAATGAGCAGTTCTTC. It is translated as CASSIPGFNNEQFF.

This clone was detected a few times. V usage is TRBV19 and J usage is TRBJ2-2, with TRBD2 as a possible D gene (6 bases). The V end was cut by 7 bases, the J end by 3 bases, with 12 bases between. The CDR3 extends over 14 amino acids. The germline CDR1 and CDR2 sequences are LNHDA and SQIVND (reference sequence). CDR3 nucleotides: TGTGCCAGTACGCCGGACTATTACACCGGGGAGCTGTTTTTT. Translated: CASTPDYYTGELFF.

This clone was recorded once. This rearrangement joins TRBV10-3 to TRBJ2-7, with 7 bases identical to TRBD1. The CDR3 has 14 amino acids. Germline CDR1 ENHRY, CDR2 SYGVKD. V lost 7 bases and J lost 2; bases outside the gene matches: 8. CDR3 bases: TGTGCCATCATGGCGAACAGGGGTACCTACGAGCAGTACTTC. This translates into CAIMANRGTYEQYF.

The chain has TRBV30 and TRBJ1-6; unclear D gene. The V end lost 0 bases, the J end lost 6 bases, and 9 bases lay between the germline ends. This CDR3 region has 14 residues. Looked up from germline, CDR1 is GTSNPN and CDR2 is SVGIG (reference sequence). The CDR3 region has the DNA TGTGCCTGGAGTGTACGCCGACTTAATTCACCCCTCCACTTT. Protein: CAWSVRRLNSPLHF. The whole variable domain, filled in from reference TRBV30 and TRBJ1-6, reads SQTIHQWPATLVQPVGSPLSLECTVEGTSNPNLYWYRQAAGRGLQLLFYSVGIGQISSEVPQNLSASRPQDRQFILSSKKLLLSDSGFYLCAWSVRRLNSPLHFGNGTRLTVT.